This TCR beta chain was documented in a study of a mutant IDH1 vaccine in newly diagnosed glioma. The CDR3 spans 15 residues. The V and J ends lost 5 bases and 6 bases, in that order; junction bases with no gene match: 5. Germline loops: CDR1 SGHTA, CDR2 FQGNSA. This table comes from immunoSEQ multiplex PCR, and its TCRdb copy is limited to in-frame clones, with some not included. The sample records 55,000 to 70,000 clones, about four fifths being singletons. The time point was: baseline, week 1 (first vaccination visit). Treatment of the sample: pre-vaccination baseline after standard-of-care therapy. Overall study findings and caveats: A vaccine-induced immune response developed in 90% to 95% of the patients.

With respect to this clone: Its target is not known.

This TCR came from a man between 50 and 59 years old with glioma. The chain is built from TRBV7-2 and TRBJ2-3, with TRBD2 matching 13 bases. The sequencing used PBMCs, collected from a glioma patient treated with radiotherapy, temozolomide or both. The CDR3 nucleotides are TGTGCCAGCAGCCCTTGGACTAGCGGGGGTGATACGCAGTATTTT. It translates to CASSPWTSGGDTQYF.